These 18 T cell receptor beta chains came from one sample sequenced in a study of cytomegalovirus exposure and HLA in healthy donors. With 60 Vbeta and 13 Jbeta primers, the PCR was carried out. Some clones are missing from TCRdb's copy, which holds only in-frame ones; the method was immunoSEQ multiplex PCR. The sample comprises more than 80,000 clones, 71% of which are singletons, and less than 3% rests with the top ten. Input material: PBMCs. The receptors here all came from a female donor in good health and CMV-seronegative.

As concerns this clone: This sample includes further DNA sequences coding for the same CDR3. The gene calls are TRBV23-1 and TRBJ2-3; D not certain. TRBV23-1 is noted as an ORF with a role that remains uncertain. This CDR3 contains 16 residues. Trimming stripped 2 bases from V and 2 bases from J, with 14 bases between. The CDR3 sequence: CASSQGYADLTDTQYF. The DNA for the CDR3 is TGCGCCAGCAGTCAAGGGTACGCGGATCTCACAGATACGCAGTATTTT.

The J gene is TRBJ1-4, the V gene TRBV28; D is unresolved. The CDR3 runs to 12 residues. Trimming removed 0 bases at V and 15 bases at J, with 11 bases between. Germline CDR1 MDHEN, CDR2 SYDVKM. CDR3 nucleotide sequence: TGTGCCAGCAGTTTATGGAGAGGGATAATGTTTTTT. Its translation: CASSLWRGIMFF. Full variable domain (rest looked up from reference TRBV28 and TRBJ1-4): DVKVTQSSRYLVKRTGEKVFLECVQDMDHENMFWYRQDPGLGLRLIYFSYDVKMKEKGDIPEGYSVSREKKERFSLILESASTNQTSMYLCASSLWRGIMFFGSGTQLSVL.

The chain joins TRBV28 to TRBJ1-1; no reliable D call. This CDR3 comprises 13 residues. V was pared by 3 bases and J by 1 base, with 6 bases between. Germline V CDR1 and CDR2: MDHEN, SYDVKM. The CDR3, as DNA: TGTGCCAGCAGTTTGACACAGAACACTGAAGCTTTCTTT. Translated: CASSLTQNTEAFF.

The chain joins TRBV5-1 to TRBJ2-5; 11 nucleotides line up with TRBD2. This CDR3 region has 17 residues. Trimming removed 1 base from V and 3 bases from J; junction bases left unmatched: 8. The germline V gene has CDR1 SGHRS and CDR2 YFSETQ. The DNA for the CDR3 is TGCGCCAGCAGCTTGACAACTAGCGGGAGAAATAAAGAGACCCAGTACTTC. Its protein product is CASSLTTSGRNKETQYF.

This clone was detected a few times. This chain links TRBV4-1 with TRBJ2-1; weak D call: TRBD2 (6 bases). CDR1 and CDR2 from the germline V gene are MGHRA and YSYEKL. V was pared by 0 bases and J by 3 bases, with 12 bases between. This CDR3 is built from 16 residues. DNA for the CDR3: TGCGCCAGCAGCCAAGAACGAAGCGGGTACTACAATGAGCAGTTCTTC. This gives the protein CASSQERSGYYNEQFF.

This clone has a single count. The chain is built from TRBV7-3 and TRBJ2-5; TRBD2 agrees at 9 bases. CDR1 is SGHTA, CDR2 FQGTGA, per germline. V shed 3 bases and J 2 bases; nucleotides not matched to a gene: 4. The CDR3 extends over 15 amino acids. This CDR3 is CASSLGGGGQETQYF. In DNA, the CDR3 is TGTGCCAGCAGCTTGGGCGGGGGGGGGCAAGAGACCCAGTACTTC.

The chain has TRBV29-1 and TRBJ2-5; maybe TRBD2 (5 bases). This CDR3 region has 13 residues. Germline CDR1 is SQVTM and CDR2 is ANQGSEA. Trimming cost V 1 base and J 4 bases, with 10 bases left between them. DNA for the CDR3: TGCAGCGTTGAAGGAGAGGGCGCAGAGACCCAGTACTTC. This codes for CSVEGEGAETQYF. Full variable domain (missing parts from reference TRBV29-1 and TRBJ2-5): SAVISQKPSRDICQRGTSLTIQCQVDSQVTMMFWYRQQPGQSLTLIATANQGSEATYESGFVIDKFPISRPNLTFSTLTVSNMSPEDSSIYLCSVEGEGAETQYFGPGTRLLVL.

This clone was detected a few times. The CDR3 DNA is TGTGCCAGCAGCTTGGGCGGGGGGACTGGCTACACCTTC. Amino acids: CASSLGGGTGYTF. This chain uses TRBV5-4 with TRBJ1-2, with a weak D call TRBD1 (5 bases). Germline V gives CDR1 SGHNT, CDR2 YYREEE (reference sequence). The V gene lost 0 bases and the J gene lost 7 bases, with 10 bases spanning the gap. There are 13 residues in the CDR3.

The chain recombines TRBV7-9 with TRBJ2-1; tentative D call: TRBD2 (6 bases). The CDR3 extends over 15 amino acids. V gave up 2 bases and J gave up 6 bases, with 14 bases separating them. Germline CDR1 SEHNR, CDR2 FQNEAQ (reference sequence). In DNA, the CDR3 is TGTGCCAGCAGCTTATGGGCTAGCGTACCCAATGAGCAGTTCTTC. It encodes CASSLWASVPNEQFF.

This clone was counted a few times. J is TRBJ2-3 and V is TRBV6-4; 7 bases map to TRBD2. Germline assignment: CDR1 MRHNA and CDR2 SNTAGT. This CDR3 is built from 16 residues. The V gene end was trimmed by 0 bases and the J gene end by 4 bases; junction bases not matched to a gene: 7. The CDR3 is CASSDSSHGRPDTQYF. CDR3 sequence (DNA): TGTGCCAGCAGTGACTCGAGTCACGGGAGGCCAGATACGCAGTATTTT.

The chain employs TRBV30 and TRBJ1-1; 7 bases are a match to TRBD1. CDR1 and CDR2 from the germline V gene are GTSNPN and SVGIG (reference sequence). This CDR3 is built from 12 residues. Trimming took 2 bases from V and 5 from J; bases not matched to a gene: 2. For the CDR3, the DNA is TGTGCCTGGAGTTCGACAGGGACTGAAGCTTTCTTT. Its protein product is CAWSSTGTEAFF.

J is TRBJ2-4 and V is TRBV2; D gene uncertain. CDR3 size: 16 residues. Trimming left V 4 bases short and J 0 bases short, with 13 bases between. The germline V gene has CDR1 SNHLY and CDR2 FYNNEI. CDR3 region: CASSGSYLEAKNIQYF. For the CDR3, the DNA is TGTGCCAGCAGTGGATCATACCTAGAAGCCAAAAACATTCAGTACTTC.

This chain uses TRBV30 with TRBJ1-6; 7 bases line up with TRBD1. The germline V gene encodes CDR1 GTSNPN and CDR2 SVGIG (reference sequence). Germline trimming cut 2 bases from V and 9 bases from J; bases unmatched to any gene: 13. The CDR3 runs to 16 residues. CDR3: CAWSLGGGTALSPLHF. The CDR3 DNA reads TGTGCCTGGAGTCTCGGCGGAGGGACAGCACTTTCACCCCTCCACTTT.

The rearrangement joins TRBV6-1 to TRBJ2-7; 10 bases map to TRBD2. V dropped 9 bases and J dropped 6; count of bases not matched to a gene: 8. Germline V gene sequence: CDR1 MNHNS, CDR2 SASEGT. The CDR3 is made up of 13 amino acids. This CDR3 reads CASISGRASEQYF. CDR3 bases: TGTGCCAGTATAAGCGGGAGGGCCTCCGAGCAGTACTTC.

CDR3 sequence (DNA): TGTGCCAGCAGCTTAGGGACAGGGACTGAGCAGTTCTTC. It translates to CASSLGTGTEQFF. The genes are TRBV7-9 and TRBJ2-1, with 8 bases aligning to TRBD1. The CDR3 runs 13 residues. Germline lookup yields CDR1 SEHNR and CDR2 FQNEAQ (reference sequence). Trimming at V came to 1 base and at J to 9 bases, leaving 2 bases not matched to a gene.

This clone has a single count. This rearrangement joins TRBV7-6 to TRBJ2-7; 8 bases map to TRBD1. Germline-derived CDR1 and CDR2 are SGHVS and FNYEAQ. The ends lost 4 bases at V and 2 bases at J; junction bases unmatched: 4. This CDR3 spans 14 amino acids. CDR3 sequence (DNA): TGTGCCAGCAGCTCTGGACAGGGCACCTACGAGCAGTACTTC. Its translation is CASSSGQGTYEQYF.

The chain is built from TRBV18 and TRBJ2-3; 7 bases fit TRBD1. V lost 2 bases to trimming and J lost 2 bases; unmatched junction nucleotides: 7. This CDR3 spans 16 amino acids. Germline CDR1 is KGHSH and CDR2 is LQKENI. As DNA, the CDR3 is TGTGCCAGCTCACCAGGACAGGTGCCTGACACAGATACGCAGTATTTT. Its translation: CASSPGQVPDTDTQYF.

This clone is a singleton in its sample. This CDR3 reads CASSDEPGLRNTEAFF. CDR3 DNA: TGTGCCAGCAGCGATGAACCGGGACTGAGGAACACTGAAGCTTTCTTT. This chain connects TRBV9 to TRBJ1-1; D may be TRBD1 (5 bases). Trimming shortened V by 3 bases and J by 1 base, and 16 bases separated the two germline ends. Germline loops: CDR1 SGDLS, CDR2 YYNGEE. The CDR3 length is 16 residues.